This T cell receptor beta chain was identified during a study of T-cell reconstitution after alpha-beta-depleted transplantation in children. CDR3 length equals 15 residues. J lost 4 bases, V lost 4 bases, and 7 bases had no gene match. Looked up from germline, CDR1 is ENHRY and CDR2 is SYGVKD. Study conclusions and caveats: Newly made T cells mostly supplied T-cell counts and diversity one year after transplant. Reported findings indicate that, about two months after transplant, alpha-beta T cells came from several hundred expanded clones, which were derived from non-depleted graft cells. Some patients' high day-60 TCRbeta diversity was attributed to recipient cells surviving conditioning.

This clonotype was picked up a small number of times. Its antigen is unidentified. Unique molecular identifiers were built into the TCRbeta library. MiXCR was run by TCRdb on the PCR reads, yielding one entry per CDR3 protein. The data contain 450,000 to 700,000 distinct CDR3 sequences, approximately 30% of them singletons. The TCR comes from a boy under two years old with Wiskott-Aldrich syndrome, due to receive a stem cell transplant. J is TRBJ2-7 and V is TRBV10-3, with TRBD1 identical over 10 bases. This material consisted of PBMCs, taken before TCRalphabeta/CD19-depleted stem cell transplant. The CDR3 DNA reads TGTGCCATCAGTGGATCCGGGACAGGGGAATACGAGCAGTACTTC. Translating it yields CAISGSGTGEYEQYF.